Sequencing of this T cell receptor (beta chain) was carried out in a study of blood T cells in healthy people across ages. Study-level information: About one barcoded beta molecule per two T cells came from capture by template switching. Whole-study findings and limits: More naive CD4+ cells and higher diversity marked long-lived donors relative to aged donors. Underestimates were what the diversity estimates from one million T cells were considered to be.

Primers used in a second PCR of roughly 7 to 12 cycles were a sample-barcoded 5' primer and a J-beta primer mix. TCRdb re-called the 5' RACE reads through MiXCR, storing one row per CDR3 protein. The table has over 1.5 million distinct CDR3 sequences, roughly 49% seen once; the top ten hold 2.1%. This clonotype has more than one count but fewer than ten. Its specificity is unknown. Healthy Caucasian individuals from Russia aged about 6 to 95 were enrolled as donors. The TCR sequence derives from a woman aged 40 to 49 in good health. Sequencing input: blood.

CDR3 protein: CASSYSRLAGVSYNEQFF. The CDR3 DNA reads as TGTGCCAGCAGTTACTCGAGACTAGCCGGGGTCTCCTACAATGAGCAGTTCTTC. This chain connects TRBV6-2 or TRBV6-3 to TRBJ2-1; 7 bases are shared with TRBD2. The CDR3 is made up of 18 amino acids. J lost 0 bases, V lost 0 bases, and 8 bases had no gene match. CDR1 is MNHEY and CDR2 is SVGEGT in the germline V gene.